This T cell receptor (beta chain) was obtained from a study of PD-1 blockade in classical Hodgkin lymphoma. General study results and limits: For complete responders, baseline diversity was comparable to that of newly diagnosed patients. Unlike CD8+ TCR diversity, which did not rise significantly by C4D1, CD4+ TCR diversity did.

Measured with immunoSEQ multiplex PCR; TCRdb has only the in-frame clones, and not every one. The sample lists some 25,000 clones; around 80% were seen once. Every single patient, without exception, relapsed after autologous stem cell transplantation, and brentuximab vedotin exposure varied. A word on this clone: Its target is unknown.

The CDR3 length is 15 residues. The V end was cut by 4 bases, the J end by 5 bases, with 19 bases between. Germline CDR1 reads SGHDT; CDR2 reads YYEEEE. The chain couples TRBV5-6 to TRBJ2-7, with a tentative D call TRBD1 (6 bases). Sample: peripheral blood mononuclear cells (PBMCs), taken before the second cycle of nivolumab. The receptor's source is a human donor with classical Hodgkin lymphoma. CDR3 sequence reads: CASSHLVQGADEQYF. The CDR3 coding sequence is TGTGCCAGCAGCCACTTGGTACAGGGCGCCGACGAGCAGTACTTC. Full variable domain (missing parts from reference TRBV5-6 and TRBJ2-7): DAGVTQSPTHLIKTRGQQVTLRCSPKSGHDTVSWYQQALGQGPQFIFQYYEEEERQRGNFPDRFSGHQFPNYSSELNVNALLLGDSALYLCASSHLVQGADEQYFGPGTRLTVT.